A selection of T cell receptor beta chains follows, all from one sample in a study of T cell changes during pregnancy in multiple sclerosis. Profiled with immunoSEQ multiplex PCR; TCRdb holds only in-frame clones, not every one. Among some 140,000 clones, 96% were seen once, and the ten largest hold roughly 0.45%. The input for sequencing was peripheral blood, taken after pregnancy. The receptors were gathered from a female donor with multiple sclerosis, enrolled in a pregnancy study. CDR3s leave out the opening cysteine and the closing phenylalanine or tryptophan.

CDR3aa: ASSEPQGGMY; j_gene: TRBJ2-3; v_gene: TRBV5-1
CDR3aa: ASSYGQGAYGTDTQY; j_gene: TRBJ2-3; v_gene: TRBV5-1
CDR3aa: ASSDSSASRRGYEQY; j_gene: TRBJ2-7; v_gene: TRBV6-4
CDR3aa: ASSPRTSGPYEQY; j_gene: TRBJ2-7; v_gene: TRBV9
CDR3aa: ASSGIAGAYGEQF; j_gene: TRBJ2-1; v_gene: TRBV28
CDR3aa: ASSPRTGGFYEQY; j_gene: TRBJ2-7; v_gene: TRBV4-1
CDR3aa: ASSFLGRGTDTQY; j_gene: TRBJ2-3; v_gene: TRBV7-9
CDR3aa: ASSESQTGKAYEQY; j_gene: TRBJ2-7; v_gene: TRBV2
CDR3aa: ASSVRGGLDGELF; j_gene: TRBJ2-2; v_gene: TRBV7-6
CDR3aa: ASSEMTGGTAHNEQF; j_gene: TRBJ2-1; v_gene: TRBV25-1
CDR3aa: ASWGQGATEQY; j_gene: TRBJ2-7; v_gene: TRBV6-5
CDR3aa: ASSLEVGQKSYEQF; j_gene: TRBJ2-1; v_gene: TRBV7-8
CDR3aa: ASSFASHSEQY; j_gene: TRBJ2-7; v_gene: TRBV27
CDR3aa: ASSLAGTGVRGAEAF; j_gene: TRBJ1-1; v_gene: TRBV5-1
CDR3aa: ASSGSRPSYEQY; j_gene: TRBJ2-7; v_gene: TRBV2
CDR3aa: ASSFTGSGNTIY; j_gene: TRBJ1-3; v_gene: TRBV5-6
CDR3aa: ASRLLKDRRKETQY; j_gene: TRBJ2-5; v_gene: TRBV28
CDR3aa: ASSPFRGYEQY; j_gene: TRBJ2-7; v_gene: TRBV18
CDR3aa: ASSLYYGQGHGELF; j_gene: TRBJ2-2; v_gene: TRBV5-6
CDR3aa: ASSLRVAANEKLF; j_gene: TRBJ1-4; v_gene: TRBV28
CDR3aa: ASSSQPTGLSGNTIY; j_gene: TRBJ1-3; v_gene: TRBV7-2
CDR3aa: ASSQDLLAGPQY; j_gene: TRBJ2-3; v_gene: TRBV4-2
CDR3aa: ASSHGLAGAYNEQF; j_gene: TRBJ2-1; v_gene: TRBV27